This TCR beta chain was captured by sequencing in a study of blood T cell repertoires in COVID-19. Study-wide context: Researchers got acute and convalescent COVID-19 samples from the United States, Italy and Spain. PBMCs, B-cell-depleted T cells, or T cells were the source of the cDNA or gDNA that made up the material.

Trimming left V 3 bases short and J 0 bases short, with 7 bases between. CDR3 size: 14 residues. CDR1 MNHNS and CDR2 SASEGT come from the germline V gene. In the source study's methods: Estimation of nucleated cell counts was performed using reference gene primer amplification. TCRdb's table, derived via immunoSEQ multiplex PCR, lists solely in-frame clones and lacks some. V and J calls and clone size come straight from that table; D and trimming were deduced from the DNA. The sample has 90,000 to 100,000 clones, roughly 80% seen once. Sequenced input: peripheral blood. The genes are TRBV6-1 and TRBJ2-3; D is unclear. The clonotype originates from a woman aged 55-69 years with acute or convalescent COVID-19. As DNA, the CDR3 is TGTGCCAGCAGTGATCTCACTAGCACAGATACGCAGTATTTT. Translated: CASSDLTSTDTQYF.